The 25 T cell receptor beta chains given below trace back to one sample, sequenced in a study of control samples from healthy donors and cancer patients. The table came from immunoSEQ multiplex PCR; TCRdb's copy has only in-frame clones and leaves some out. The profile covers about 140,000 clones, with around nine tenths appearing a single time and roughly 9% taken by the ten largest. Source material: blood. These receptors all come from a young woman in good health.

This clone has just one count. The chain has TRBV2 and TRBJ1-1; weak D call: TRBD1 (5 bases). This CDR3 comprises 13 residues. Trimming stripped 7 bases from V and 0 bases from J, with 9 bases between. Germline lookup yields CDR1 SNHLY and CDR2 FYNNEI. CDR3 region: CASKTEMNTEAFF. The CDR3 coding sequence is TGTGCCAGCAAGACAGAAATGAACACTGAAGCTTTCTTT.

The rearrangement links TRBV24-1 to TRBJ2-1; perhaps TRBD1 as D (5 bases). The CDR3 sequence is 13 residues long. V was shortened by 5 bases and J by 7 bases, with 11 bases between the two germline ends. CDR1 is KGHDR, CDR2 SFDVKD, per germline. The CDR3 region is CATSVSGMNEQFF. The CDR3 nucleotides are TGTGCCACCAGTGTATCAGGGATGAATGAGCAGTTCTTC.

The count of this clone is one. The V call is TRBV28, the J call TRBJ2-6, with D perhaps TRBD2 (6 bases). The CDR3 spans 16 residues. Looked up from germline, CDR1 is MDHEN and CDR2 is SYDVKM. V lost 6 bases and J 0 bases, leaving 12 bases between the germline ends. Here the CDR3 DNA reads TGTGCCAGCAGCCGTGGAGGGAGCTCTGGGGCCAACGTCCTGACTTTC. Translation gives CASSRGGSSGANVLTF.

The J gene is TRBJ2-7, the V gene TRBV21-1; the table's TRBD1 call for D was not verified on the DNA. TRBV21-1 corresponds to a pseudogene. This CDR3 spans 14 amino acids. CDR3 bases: TGTGCCAGCAGCACCCGACAGGGCAACTACGAGCAGTACTTC. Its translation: CASSTRQGNYEQYF.

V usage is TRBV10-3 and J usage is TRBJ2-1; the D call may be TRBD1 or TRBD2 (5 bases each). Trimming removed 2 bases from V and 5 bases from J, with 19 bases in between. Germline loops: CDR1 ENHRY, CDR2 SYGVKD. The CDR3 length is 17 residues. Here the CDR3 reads CAISEPDGANINNEQFF. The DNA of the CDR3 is TGTGCCATCAGTGAGCCGGACGGGGCCAACATAAACAATGAGCAGTTCTTC.

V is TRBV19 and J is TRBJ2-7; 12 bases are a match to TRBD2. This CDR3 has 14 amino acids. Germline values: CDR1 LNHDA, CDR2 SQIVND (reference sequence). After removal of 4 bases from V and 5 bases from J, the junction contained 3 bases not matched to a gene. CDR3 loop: CASSRRLAGDEQYF. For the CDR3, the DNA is TGTGCCAGTAGTAGAAGACTAGCGGGAGACGAGCAGTACTTC. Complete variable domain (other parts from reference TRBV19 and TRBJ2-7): DGGITQSPKYLFRKEGQNVTLSCEQNLNHDAMYWYRQDPGQGLRLIYYSQIVNDFQKGDIAEGYSVSREKKESFPLTVTSAQKNPTAFYLCASSRRLAGDEQYFGPGTRLTVT.

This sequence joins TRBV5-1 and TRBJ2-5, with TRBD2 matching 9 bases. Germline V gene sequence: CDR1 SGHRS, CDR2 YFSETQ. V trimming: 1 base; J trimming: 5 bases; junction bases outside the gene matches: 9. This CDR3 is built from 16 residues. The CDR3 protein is CASSLQGREGLETQYF. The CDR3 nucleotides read TGCGCCAGCAGCTTGCAGGGGCGGGAGGGTTTGGAGACCCAGTACTTC.

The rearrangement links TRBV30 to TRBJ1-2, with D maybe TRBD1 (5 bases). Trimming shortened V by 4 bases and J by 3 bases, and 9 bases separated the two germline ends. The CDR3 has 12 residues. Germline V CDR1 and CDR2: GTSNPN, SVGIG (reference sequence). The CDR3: CAWTGLDYGYTF. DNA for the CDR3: TGTGCCTGGACAGGGTTAGACTATGGCTACACCTTC. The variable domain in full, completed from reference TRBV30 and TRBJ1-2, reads SQTIHQWPATLVQPVGSPLSLECTVEGTSNPNLYWYRQAAGRGLQLLFYSVGIGQISSEVPQNLSASRPQDRQFILSSKKLLLSDSGFYLCAWTGLDYGYTFGSGTRLTVV.

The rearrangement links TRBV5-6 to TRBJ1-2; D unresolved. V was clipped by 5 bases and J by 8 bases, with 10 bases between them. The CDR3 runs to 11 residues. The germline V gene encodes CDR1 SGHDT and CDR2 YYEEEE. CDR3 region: CASRGSWGYTF. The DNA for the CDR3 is TGTGCCAGCAGAGGGTCGTGGGGCTACACCTTC.

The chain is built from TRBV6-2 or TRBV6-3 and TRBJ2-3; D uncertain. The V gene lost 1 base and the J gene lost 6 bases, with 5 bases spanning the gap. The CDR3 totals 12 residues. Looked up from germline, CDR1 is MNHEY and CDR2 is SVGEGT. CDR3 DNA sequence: TGTGCCAGCAGTTACTTTGGGGATACGCAGTATTTT. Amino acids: CASSYFGDTQYF.

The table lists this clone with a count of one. The CDR3 DNA follows: TGTGCCAGCAGCTTAGTCAGGGGGCCTGGCGAGCAGTACTTC. It encodes CASSLVRGPGEQYF. This chain connects TRBV7-2 to TRBJ2-7, with TRBD1 matching over 8 bases. Germline lookup yields CDR1 SGHTA and CDR2 FQGNSA. CDR3 length: 14 amino acids. V lost 1 base, J lost 6 bases, and 5 bases stayed unmatched.

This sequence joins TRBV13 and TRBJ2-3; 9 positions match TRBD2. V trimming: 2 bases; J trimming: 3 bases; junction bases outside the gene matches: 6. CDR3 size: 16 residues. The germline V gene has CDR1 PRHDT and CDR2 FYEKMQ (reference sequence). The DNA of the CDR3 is TGTGCCAGCAGCTTAATGGCGGGAGGGGGTACAGATACGCAGTATTTT. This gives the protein CASSLMAGGGTDTQYF.

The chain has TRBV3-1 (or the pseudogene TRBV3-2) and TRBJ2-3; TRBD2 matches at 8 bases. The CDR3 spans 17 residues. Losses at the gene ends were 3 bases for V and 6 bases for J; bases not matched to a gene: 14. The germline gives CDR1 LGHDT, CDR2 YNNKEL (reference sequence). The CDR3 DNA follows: TGTGCCAGCAGCCACGCCGCACAAGCGGGAGTGACGGATACGCAGTATTTT. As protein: CASSHAAQAGVTDTQYF.

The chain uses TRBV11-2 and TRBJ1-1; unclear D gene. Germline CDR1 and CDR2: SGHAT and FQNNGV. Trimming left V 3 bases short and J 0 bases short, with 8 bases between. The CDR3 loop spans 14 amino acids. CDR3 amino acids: CASSFTDMNTEAFF. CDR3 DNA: TGTGCCAGCAGCTTTACAGACATGAACACTGAAGCTTTCTTT.

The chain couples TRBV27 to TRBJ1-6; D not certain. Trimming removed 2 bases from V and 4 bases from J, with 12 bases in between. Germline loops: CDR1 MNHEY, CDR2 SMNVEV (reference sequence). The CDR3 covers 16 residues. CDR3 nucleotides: TGTGCCAGCAGTTTAGGGAGGTTCGCTTATAATTCACCCCTCCACTTT. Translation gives CASSLGRFAYNSPLHF.

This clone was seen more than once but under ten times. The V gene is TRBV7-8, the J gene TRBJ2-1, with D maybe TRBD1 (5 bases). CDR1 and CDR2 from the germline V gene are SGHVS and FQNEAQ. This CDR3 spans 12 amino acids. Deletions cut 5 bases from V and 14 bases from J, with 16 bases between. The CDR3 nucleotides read TGTGCCAGCAGCCAGAAGGGCAGGGATAAGTTCTTC. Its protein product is CASSQKGRDKFF.

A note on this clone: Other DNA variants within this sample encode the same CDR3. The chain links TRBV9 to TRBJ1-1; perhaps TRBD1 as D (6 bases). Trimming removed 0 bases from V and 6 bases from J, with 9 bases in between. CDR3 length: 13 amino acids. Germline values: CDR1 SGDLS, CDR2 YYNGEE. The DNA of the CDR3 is TGTGCCAGCAGCGTAGCCGGGACACCTGAAGCTTTCTTT. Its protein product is CASSVAGTPEAFF.

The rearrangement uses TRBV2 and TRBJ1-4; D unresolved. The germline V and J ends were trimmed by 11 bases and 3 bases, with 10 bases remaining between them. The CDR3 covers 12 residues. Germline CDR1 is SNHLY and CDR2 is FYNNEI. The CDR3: CAVQRPNEKLFF. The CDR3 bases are TGTGCCGTTCAACGGCCTAATGAAAAACTGTTTTTT.

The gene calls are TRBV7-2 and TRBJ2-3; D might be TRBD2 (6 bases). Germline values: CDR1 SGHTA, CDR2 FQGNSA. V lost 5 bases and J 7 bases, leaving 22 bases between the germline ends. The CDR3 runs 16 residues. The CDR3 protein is CASSPPLAPILNTQYF. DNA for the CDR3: TGTGCCAGCAGCCCCCCACTAGCTCCCATCTTGAATACGCAGTATTTT. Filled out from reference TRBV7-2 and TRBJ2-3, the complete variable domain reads GAGVSQSPSNKVTEKGKDVELRCDPISGHTALYWYRQSLGQGLEFLIYFQGNSAPDKSGLPSDRFSAERTGGSVSTLTIQRTQQEDSAVYLCASSPPLAPILNTQYFGPGTRLTVL.

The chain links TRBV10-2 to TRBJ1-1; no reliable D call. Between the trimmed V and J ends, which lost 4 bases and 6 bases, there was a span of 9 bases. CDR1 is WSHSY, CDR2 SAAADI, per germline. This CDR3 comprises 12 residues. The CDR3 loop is CASSAGSPEAFF. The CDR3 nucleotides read TGCGCCAGCAGTGCTGGATCCCCTGAAGCTTTCTTT.

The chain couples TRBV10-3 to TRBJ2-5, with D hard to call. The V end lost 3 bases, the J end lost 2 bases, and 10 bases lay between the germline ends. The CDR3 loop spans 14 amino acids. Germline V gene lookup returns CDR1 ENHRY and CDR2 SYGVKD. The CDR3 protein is CAISDGPNQETQYF. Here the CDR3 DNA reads TGTGCCATCAGTGACGGCCCAAATCAAGAGACCCAGTACTTC.

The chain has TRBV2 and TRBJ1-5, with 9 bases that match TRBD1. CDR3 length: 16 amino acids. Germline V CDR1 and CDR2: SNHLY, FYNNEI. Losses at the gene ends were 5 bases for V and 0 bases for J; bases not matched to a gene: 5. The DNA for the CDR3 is TGTGCCAGCAGTTTGGACAGGGGATTTAGCAATCAGCCCCAGCATTTT. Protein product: CASSLDRGFSNQPQHF.

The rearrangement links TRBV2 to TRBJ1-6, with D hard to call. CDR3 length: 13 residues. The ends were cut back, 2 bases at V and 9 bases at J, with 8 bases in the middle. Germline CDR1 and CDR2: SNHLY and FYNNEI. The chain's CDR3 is CASSERVSSPLHF. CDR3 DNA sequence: TGTGCCAGCAGTGAACGGGTTAGTTCACCCCTCCACTTT.

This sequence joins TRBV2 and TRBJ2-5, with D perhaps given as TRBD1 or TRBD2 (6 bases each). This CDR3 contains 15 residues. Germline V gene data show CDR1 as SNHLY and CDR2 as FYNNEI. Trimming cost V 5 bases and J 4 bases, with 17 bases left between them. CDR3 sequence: CASSTEGWGAETQYF. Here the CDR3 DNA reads TGTGCCAGCAGTACAGAAGGTTGGGGGGCAGAGACCCAGTACTTC.

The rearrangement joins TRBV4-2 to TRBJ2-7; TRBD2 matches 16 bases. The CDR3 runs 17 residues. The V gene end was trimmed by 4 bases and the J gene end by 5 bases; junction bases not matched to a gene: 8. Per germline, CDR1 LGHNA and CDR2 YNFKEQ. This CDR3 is CASSPYGTSGRVDEQYF. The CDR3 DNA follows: TGTGCCAGCAGCCCATACGGGACTAGCGGGAGGGTCGACGAGCAGTACTTC.